The 10 T cell receptor beta chains listed next were all sequenced from one sample in a study of blood T cell repertoires in COVID-19. TCRdb's copy holds only in-frame clones and misses some; the assay was immunoSEQ multiplex PCR. The sample holds 95,000 to 150,000 clones, around 77% seen once. Sequenced: peripheral blood. These receptors all stem from a man in his sixties with active or convalescent COVID-19.

A single count supports this clone. This CDR3 is CASSPPGRDQETQYF. CDR3 sequence (DNA): TGTGCCAGCTCACCTCCCGGCAGGGACCAAGAGACCCAGTACTTC. The chain couples TRBV18 to TRBJ2-5, with D possibly TRBD1 on 5 matching bases. Germline V CDR1 and CDR2: KGHSH, LQKENI. The CDR3 length is 15 residues. V dropped 3 bases and J dropped 0 bases, with 11 bases sitting between them.

The rearrangement links TRBV28 to TRBJ1-5, with 9 bases fitting TRBD1. The germline V gene encodes CDR1 MDHEN and CDR2 SYDVKM. V gave up 3 bases and J gave up 7 bases; unmatched junction bases: 4. The CDR3 length is 14 residues. The CDR3 region has the DNA TGTGCCAGCAGTTTGGACAGGGGAAGGCAGCCCCAGCATTTT. Protein sequence: CASSLDRGRQPQHF.

V is TRBV27 and J is TRBJ1-4; D not certain. With 5 bases removed from V and 10 bases from J, the gap between germline ends came to 17 bases. Germline-derived CDR1 and CDR2 are MNHEY and SMNVEV (reference sequence). The length of the CDR3 is 14 residues. CDR3 DNA: TGTGCCAGCAGTCCGGGAGTTTTGGATTCAAAACTGTTTTTT. It encodes CASSPGVLDSKLFF.

This clone was seen only once. The chain recombines TRBV30 with TRBJ1-2; no definite D call. CDR1 and CDR2 from the germline V gene are GTSNPN and SVGIG (reference sequence). There are 13 residues in the CDR3. V was clipped by 4 bases and J by 8 bases, with 17 bases between them. Here the CDR3 DNA reads TGTGCCTGGACCCAAGCAAAACCCCGGGGCTACACCTTC. It codes for CAWTQAKPRGYTF.

This clone occurred once. The CDR3 bases are TGTGCCAGTCAAGCGGGGCGAGCTTTCTTT. It encodes CASQAGRAFF. The chain recombines TRBV12-3 or TRBV12-4 with TRBJ1-1; the D gene is possibly TRBD1 (5 bases). Between the trimmed V and J ends, which lost 9 bases and 10 bases, there was a span of 12 bases. The CDR3 runs 10 residues.

V usage is TRBV7-2 and J usage is TRBJ1-4; D perhaps matches TRBD1 (5 bases). Germline CDR1 is SGHTA and CDR2 is FQGNSA. The CDR3 is 14 residues long. Trimming pared 3 bases from V and 1 base from J, leaving 6 bases between. CDR3 nucleotide sequence: TGTGCCAGCAGCTTCAGGGAAACTAATGAAAAACTGTTTTTT. Residues: CASSFRETNEKLFF.

This sequence joins TRBV5-1 and TRBJ2-7; 7 bases fit TRBD1. The CDR3 extends over 13 amino acids. J was trimmed by 5 bases and V by 0 bases; bases with no gene match: 2. Looked up from germline, CDR1 is SGHRS and CDR2 is YFSETQ. The CDR3 nucleotides read TGCGCCAGCAGCTTGGGTCAGGGGGACGAGCAGTACTTC. It encodes CASSLGQGDEQYF.

This chain uses TRBV19 with TRBJ2-2; possibly TRBD1 for D (5 bases). Germline V gives CDR1 LNHDA, CDR2 SQIVND (reference sequence). This CDR3 spans 15 amino acids. The ends were cut back, 3 bases at V and 0 bases at J, with 8 bases in the middle. The CDR3 loop is CASSIWGTNTGELFF. CDR3 DNA: TGTGCCAGTAGTATTTGGGGCACGAACACCGGGGAGCTGTTTTTT.

V is TRBV5-5 and J is TRBJ1-5; 10 positions agree with TRBD1. V was pared by 3 bases and J by 6 bases, with 6 bases of the junction left unmatched. Germline-derived CDR1 and CDR2 are SGHKS and YYEKEE (reference sequence). The CDR3 has 15 amino acids. The CDR3 sequence is CASSSDRGFSQPQHF. As DNA, the CDR3 is TGTGCCAGCAGCTCGGACAGGGGGTTTAGTCAGCCCCAGCATTTT.

CDR3 coding DNA: TGTGCCTGGAGTGTTTTTGGCAGTTATAGCAATCAGCCCCAGCATTTT. This codes for CAWSVFGSYSNQPQHF. The J gene is TRBJ1-5, the V gene TRBV30, with D hard to call. V gave up 0 bases and J gave up 0 bases, with 12 bases separating them. Germline V lookup: CDR1 GTSNPN, CDR2 SVGIG (reference sequence). The CDR3 extends over 16 amino acids.